The text below deals with one T cell receptor beta chain. The antigen remains unidentified. Deep-level running was used for the assay. Researchers divided each subset's genomic DNA evenly across several immunoSEQ plates. Assay: immunoSEQ multiplex PCR; the TCRdb copy retains only in-frame clones and omits some. The repertoire holds 2 million to 3 million clones, approximately 92% seen once, with under 0.15% in the top ten. CDR3 length equals 18 residues. The germline V and J ends were trimmed by 1 base and 0 bases, with 15 bases remaining between them. The V gene's germline CDR1 is SGHTA and CDR2 FQGNSA. This record belongs to a study of shared clonotypes between healthy human individuals. Study conclusions and caveats: With a handful of donors compared, approximately 5.5% of naive CD4 clonotypes were shared. Among donors, clonotype sharing was expected to be affected by sequencing depth.

J is TRBJ2-2 and V is TRBV7-2; possible D gene TRBD1, 6 bases. Sequences were obtained from naive CD4+ T cells sorted from blood. This sample's subset: CD45RA+ positively selected. The sequence was collected from a man younger than 35 in good health. The DNA of the CDR3 is TGTGCCAGCAGCTTAGAGGTAGTAGGGACACCGAACACCGGGGAGCTGTTTTTT. Protein sequence: CASSLEVVGTPNTGELFF.